The 8 T cell receptor beta chains presented below share a single source sample, sequenced in a study of control samples from healthy donors and cancer patients. Sequenced by immunoSEQ multiplex PCR; TCRdb stores in-frame clones only, minus some. The repertoire holds around 170,000 clones, with over 85% as singletons. The sequenced material came from blood. The receptors here all came from a man younger than 45 in good health.

This chain links TRBV5-1 with TRBJ2-7, with D perhaps matching TRBD2 (6 bases). Germline CDR1 is SGHRS and CDR2 is YFSETQ. The CDR3 spans 15 residues. Trimming stripped 0 bases from V and 6 bases from J, with 16 bases between. CDR3 protein: CASSLGGRRGSEQYF. In nucleotides, the CDR3 is TGCGCCAGCAGCTTGGGGGGCCGCCGGGGGAGCGAGCAGTACTTC.

CDR3: CASSQVPGQGGLFF. As DNA, the CDR3 is TGCGCCAGCAGCCAAGTCCCGGGACAGGGAGGACTGTTTTTT. The chain employs TRBV4-3 and TRBJ1-4, with 9 bases lining up with TRBD1. This CDR3 contains 14 residues. Germline V lookup: CDR1 LGHNA, CDR2 YSLEER. With V trimmed by 1 base and J by 13 bases, 7 bases remained unmatched.

The chain employs TRBV19 and TRBJ1-1; D is undetermined. Germline CDR1 reads LNHDA; CDR2 reads SQIVND (reference sequence). The ends were cut back, 3 bases at V and 0 bases at J, with 11 bases in the middle. This CDR3 spans 15 amino acids. The CDR3 is CASSISEVVNTEAFF. For the CDR3, the DNA is TGTGCCAGTAGTATCTCCGAAGTGGTGAACACTGAAGCTTTCTTT.

The chain employs TRBV2 and TRBJ1-1; 8 positions match TRBD1. V was clipped by 3 bases and J by 5 bases; unmatched bases: 5. The length of the CDR3 is 14 residues. Germline lookup yields CDR1 SNHLY and CDR2 FYNNEI. The CDR3 spells CASSEATGGTEAFF. The CDR3 bases are TGTGCCAGCAGTGAGGCTACAGGGGGAACTGAAGCTTTCTTT. The full variable domain, its missing parts supplied by reference TRBV2 and TRBJ1-1, is EPEVTQTPSHQVTQMGQEVILRCVPISNHLYFYWYRQILGQKVEFLVSFYNNEISEKSEIFDDQFSVERPDGSNFTLKIRSTKLEDSAMYFCASSEATGGTEAFFGQGTRLTVV.

The chain has TRBV11-2 and TRBJ2-7, with D possibly matching TRBD2 (6 bases). This CDR3 contains 13 residues. Trimming cost V 4 bases and J 4 bases, with 11 bases left between them. Germline assignment: CDR1 SGHAT and CDR2 FQNNGV. The DNA of the CDR3 is TGTGCCAGCAGCTGGGGGGTGGGTTACGAGCAGTACTTC. The encoded protein is CASSWGVGYEQYF.

This clone occurred a few times. The rearrangement links TRBV5-6 to TRBJ1-5; D uncertain. The germline V gene encodes CDR1 SGHDT and CDR2 YYEEEE. The CDR3 is made up of 15 amino acids. The ends were cut back, 0 bases at V and 5 bases at J, with 12 bases in the middle. The CDR3 nucleotides read TGTGCCAGCAGCTTGGGTTCCGGCACTTATCAGCCCCAGCATTTT. This translates into CASSLGSGTYQPQHF.

This clone was recorded once. CDR3 DNA sequence: TGTGCCAGCAGTGAAGGGAGCCCCGGGGCTTATAGCAATCAGCCCCAGCATTTT. It codes for CASSEGSPGAYSNQPQHF. The chain uses TRBV2 and TRBJ1-5; tentatively, D is TRBD1 (5 bases). There are 18 residues in the CDR3. Looked up from germline, CDR1 is SNHLY and CDR2 is FYNNEI. The V end lost 1 base, the J end lost 0 bases, and 16 bases lay between the germline ends.

This chain uses TRBV29-1 with TRBJ1-6; 7 bases align to TRBD1. Germline CDR1 and CDR2: SQVTM and ANQGSEA. The CDR3 covers 13 residues. V dropped 6 bases and J dropped 9; count of bases not matched to a gene: 8. CDR3 sequence reads: CSVATGVGSPLHF. The CDR3 coding sequence is TGCAGCGTGGCCACAGGGGTAGGTTCACCCCTCCACTTT.